This passage covers 25 T cell receptor beta chains from one sample sequenced in a study of human T cells and chemical hapten exposure. TCRdb called the RACE reads again in MiXCR, with one record for every CDR3 protein. The data show tens of thousands of distinct CDR3 sequences, with roughly 10% seen just once and about 4% held by the top ten. Time point defined: pre-sensitization, week 0. This sample's treatment: therapeutic diphenylcyclopropenone sensitization with weekly scalp DPC. Material: whole blood, obtained in connection with sensitization to the hapten diphenylcyclopropenone (DPC). These receptor sequences come from a woman aged 40-49 years with alopecia areata. Some clones in this sample may be carry-over from other donors' samples.

The chain combines TRBV3-1 with TRBJ2-3, with D perhaps matching TRBD2 (6 bases). Germline V gene sequence: CDR1 LGHDT, CDR2 YNNKEL (reference sequence). Trimming cost V 1 base and J 0 bases, with 8 bases left between them. The CDR3 has 15 residues. The DNA of the CDR3 is TGTGCCAGCAGCCAAGGGACTACTAGCACAGATACGCAGTATTTT. Amino acids: CASSQGTTSTDTQYF.

This clonotype has a count of ten or more. The rearrangement joins TRBV5-4 to TRBJ2-3; D gene unclear. Per germline, CDR1 SGHNT and CDR2 YYREEE (reference sequence). This CDR3 is 15 amino acids long. V lost 4 bases, J lost 6 bases, and 18 bases lay in between. The CDR3 coding sequence is TGTGCCAGCAGCCCGGCGTTGACCGTTGCGGATACGCAGTATTTT. It yields the protein CASSPALTVADTQYF.

The chain is built from TRBV7-2 and TRBJ2-3, with D perhaps matching TRBD2 (6 bases). V lost 2 bases, J lost 6 bases, and 15 bases lay in between. The CDR3 sequence is 15 residues long. Germline CDR1 is SGHTA and CDR2 is FQGNSA. The CDR3 region has the DNA TGTGCCAGCAGCTTATCCCCGTCCGGGAGCGATACGCAGTATTTT. Amino acid sequence: CASSLSPSGSDTQYF.

This clonotype occurred a few times. The J gene is TRBJ2-7, the V gene TRBV20-1, with 7 positions matching TRBD2. V lost 6 bases, J lost 4 bases, and 12 bases stayed unmatched. This CDR3 is 14 amino acids long. Germline CDR1 reads DFQATT; CDR2 reads SNEGSKA (reference sequence). CDR3 amino acids: CSARSASGMYEQYF. The CDR3 DNA reads as TGCAGTGCCCGGTCGGCTAGCGGAATGTACGAGCAGTACTTC.

This chain links TRBV4-2 with TRBJ2-2; the D gene is possibly TRBD2 (6 bases). Germline V gives CDR1 LGHNA, CDR2 YNFKEQ. The CDR3 has 17 residues. The germline V and J ends were trimmed by 0 bases and 1 base, with 12 bases remaining between them. Here the CDR3 reads CASSQEPRGVNTGELFF. In nucleotides, the CDR3 is TGTGCCAGCAGCCAAGAGCCCCGCGGGGTGAACACCGGGGAGCTGTTTTTT.

The rearrangement links TRBV6-2 or TRBV6-3 to TRBJ2-2, with a weak D call TRBD1 (6 bases). The CDR3 runs 13 residues. Germline V gives CDR1 MNHEY, CDR2 SVGEGT. Trimming pared 6 bases from V and 5 bases from J, leaving 10 bases between. The CDR3 DNA reads TGTGCCAGCAGCCGTGACAGGACCGGGGAGCTGTTTTTT. It translates to CASSRDRTGELFF.

This clonotype has only a few counts. The chain is built from TRBV20-1 and TRBJ2-1, with 10 bases identical to TRBD2. Looked up from germline, CDR1 is DFQATT and CDR2 is SNEGSKA (reference sequence). This CDR3 is built from 15 residues. J lost 0 bases, V lost 6 bases, and 5 bases had no gene match. CDR3: CSANRLAGSYNEQFF. CDR3 DNA: TGCAGTGCGAACAGACTAGCGGGCTCCTACAATGAGCAGTTCTTC.

The V and J genes are TRBV5-1 and TRBJ2-5; 7 bases agree with TRBD2. Germline V gives CDR1 SGHRS, CDR2 YFSETQ. The CDR3 sequence is 15 residues long. V trimming: 0 bases; J trimming: 3 bases; junction bases outside the gene matches: 5. This CDR3 reads CASSLAGTTEETQYF. CDR3 nucleotides: TGCGCCAGCAGCTTGGCCGGGACTACTGAAGAGACCCAGTACTTC.

DNA of the CDR3: TGCAGTGCTTCGCCCCTAGCGGGAGGGTCCTACGAGCAGTACTTC. It is translated as CSASPLAGGSYEQYF. The V and J genes are TRBV20-1 and TRBJ2-7; 12 bases map to TRBD2. With V trimmed by 5 bases and J by 1 base, 6 bases remained unmatched. Per germline, CDR1 DFQATT and CDR2 SNEGSKA (reference sequence). The CDR3 extends over 15 amino acids.

For the CDR3, the DNA is TGTGCCAGCAGCCAAGATGCCGGCGGGGGAGACGAGACCCAGTACTTC. It is translated as CASSQDAGGGDETQYF. The V call is TRBV4-2, the J call TRBJ2-5; 7 bases are a match to TRBD2. Trimming at V came to 0 bases and at J to 5 bases, leaving 9 bases not matched to a gene. Germline V CDR1 and CDR2: LGHNA, YNFKEQ. The CDR3 is 16 residues long.

This clonotype came up many times. The DNA of the CDR3 is TGTGCCAGCAGCTCCGTAGGCGGGGGGGCGAACACCGGGGAGCTGTTTTTT. Translating gives CASSSVGGGANTGELFF. The chain joins TRBV7-6 to TRBJ2-2; 9 bases are a match to TRBD2. The germline gives CDR1 SGHVS, CDR2 FNYEAQ. Germline trimming cut 4 bases from V and 0 bases from J; bases unmatched to any gene: 6. This CDR3 is built from 17 residues.

This clonotype was recorded a few times. This chain connects TRBV21-1 to TRBJ1-5; the table names TRBD1, a call not compared with the DNA. TRBV21-1 is described as a pseudogene. The CDR3 length is 19 residues. CDR3 protein: CASSPKGDREILSNQPQHF. DNA for the CDR3: TGTGCCAGCAGTCCCAAGGGGGACAGAGAAATCCTTAGCAATCAGCCCCAGCATTTT.

J is TRBJ2-2 and V is TRBV9; D may be TRBD1 (6 bases). V gave up 3 bases and J gave up 3 bases, with 9 bases separating them. The CDR3 is 14 residues long. CDR1 is SGDLS and CDR2 is YYNGEE in the germline V gene. The CDR3, as DNA: TGTGCCAGCAGCGAAGGACAGCACACCGGGGAGCTGTTTTTT. As protein: CASSEGQHTGELFF.

Only a few counts were recorded for this clonotype. This chain links TRBV6-1 with TRBJ2-6; D gene unclear. This CDR3 region has 16 residues. Looked up from germline, CDR1 is MNHNS and CDR2 is SASEGT. Trimming shortened V by 5 bases and J by 0 bases, and 11 bases separated the two germline ends. CDR3 loop: CASSFLPSSGANVLTF. In DNA form, the CDR3 reads TGTGCCAGCAGTTTCCTACCGAGCTCTGGGGCCAACGTCCTGACTTTC.

This clonotype has only a few counts. The chain is built from TRBV7-9 and TRBJ2-4; unclear D gene. The length of the CDR3 is 11 residues. V shed 5 bases and J shed 8 bases, with 7 bases lying between them. Germline V gene sequence: CDR1 SEHNR, CDR2 FQNEAQ (reference sequence). The CDR3 DNA reads as TGTGCCAGCAGCCGAGATGACATTCAGTACTTC. It encodes CASSRDDIQYF.

Ten or more counts support this clonotype. The V gene is TRBV28, the J gene TRBJ1-3, with 7 bases aligning to TRBD1. There are 17 residues in the CDR3. With 2 bases clipped from V and 0 bases from J, the junction kept 7 bases outside the gene matches. Germline loops: CDR1 MDHEN, CDR2 SYDVKM. DNA for the CDR3: TGTGCCAGCAGTTTAGACGGACAGGCCAGCTCTGGAAACACCATATATTTT. It codes for CASSLDGQASSGNTIYF.

The chain joins TRBV12-5 to TRBJ2-1; D is uncertain. The germline V and J ends were trimmed by 3 bases and 10 bases, with 7 bases remaining between them. The CDR3 sequence is 11 residues long. Germline CDR1 LGHNT, CDR2 FRNRAP. The CDR3 is CASGFGREQFF. The CDR3 DNA reads as TGTGCTAGTGGTTTCGGGCGGGAGCAGTTCTTC.

This clonotype came up many times. V is TRBV11-2 and J is TRBJ2-1, with TRBD2 identical over 9 bases. The CDR3 extends over 15 amino acids. J gave up 5 bases and V 1 base, and 3 bases lay outside the gene matches. Looked up from germline, CDR1 is SGHAT and CDR2 is FQNNGV. The CDR3 nucleotides read TGTGCCAGCAGCTTAGGAGCGGGGGGAAACAATGAGCAGTTCTTC. Translating it yields CASSLGAGGNNEQFF.

This clonotype was recorded at least ten times. CDR3 nucleotides: TGTGCCTCCCGGTCTAGCGGGTACAATGAGCAGTTCTTC. Amino acid sequence: CASRSSGYNEQFF. V usage is TRBV2 and J usage is TRBJ2-1, with TRBD2 matching over 8 bases. Losses at the gene ends were 11 bases for V and 4 bases for J; bases not matched to a gene: 7. CDR1 and CDR2 from the germline V gene are SNHLY and FYNNEI. The CDR3 consists of 13 residues.

The chain carries TRBV4-2 and TRBJ2-3, with D perhaps TRBD2 (6 bases). Germline V lookup: CDR1 LGHNA, CDR2 YNFKEQ. This CDR3 contains 18 residues. Trimming took off 0 bases at V and 2 bases at J, with 18 bases between the two ends. The chain's CDR3 is CASSQDPLGGGTTDTQYF. The CDR3 DNA sequence: TGTGCCAGCAGCCAAGATCCCTTGGGGGGAGGAACCACAGATACGCAGTATTTT.

This clonotype has a handful of counts. The genes are TRBV7-9 and TRBJ1-2; maybe TRBD1 (5 bases). V shed 5 bases and J shed 0 bases, with 16 bases lying between them. CDR1 is SEHNR and CDR2 is FQNEAQ in the germline V gene (reference sequence). The CDR3 runs 16 residues. The CDR3 region has the DNA TGTGCCAGCAGCCCGACCGGGGGGGATTCTAACTATGGCTACACCTTC. As protein: CASSPTGGDSNYGYTF. Full variable domain (remainder filled in from reference TRBV7-9 and TRBJ1-2): DTGVSQNPRHKITKRGQNVTFRCDPISEHNRLYWYRQTLGQGPEFLTYFQNEAQLEKSRLLSDRFSAERPKGSFSTLEIQRTEQGDSAMYLCASSPTGGDSNYGYTFGSGTRLTVV.

The chain has TRBV7-2 and TRBJ1-1; D call uncertain. V lost 0 bases and J 11 bases, leaving 10 bases between the germline ends. Germline V gene sequence: CDR1 SGHTA, CDR2 FQGNSA. The CDR3 runs to 12 residues. CDR3 in DNA: TGTGCCAGCAGCTTAGCCTCCATAAAGGCTTTCTTT. Protein product: CASSLASIKAFF.

The chain has TRBV29-1 and TRBJ1-2; D not resolved. Trimming took 7 bases from V and 3 from J, leaving 12 bases between them. Germline V gene data show CDR1 as SQVTM and CDR2 as ANQGSEA. CDR3 length: 12 residues. The DNA of the CDR3 is TGCAGCGCCATGGAGTCCGACTATGGCTACACCTTC. This sequence encodes CSAMESDYGYTF.

This chain joins TRBV7-2 and TRBJ1-1; D may be TRBD1 (6 bases). Germline V gives CDR1 SGHTA, CDR2 FQGNSA. Trimming pared 4 bases from V and 4 bases from J, leaving 13 bases between. The CDR3 has 14 amino acids. The CDR3 DNA is TGTGCCAGCAGCTCACTCAGGGGATCCACTGAAGCTTTCTTT. It is translated as CASSSLRGSTEAFF. The full variable domain, rest sourced from reference TRBV7-2 and TRBJ1-1, is GAGVSQSPSNKVTEKGKDVELRCDPISGHTALYWYRQSLGQGLEFLIYFQGNSAPDKSGLPSDRFSAERTGGSVSTLTIQRTQQEDSAVYLCASSSLRGSTEAFFGQGTRLTVV.

This clonotype was observed at least ten times. V usage is TRBV11-2 and J usage is TRBJ1-1, with TRBD1 as a possible D gene (5 bases). V lost 0 bases and J lost 8, with 7 bases in between. This CDR3 has 12 residues. Germline V gene sequence: CDR1 SGHAT, CDR2 FQNNGV. The CDR3 region is CASSLDRGEAFF. In DNA, the CDR3 is TGTGCCAGCAGCTTAGATCGGGGGGAAGCTTTCTTT.